Below, one T cell receptor (beta chain) is given with its context. This sample was included in a study of PD-L1 blockade in urothelial cancer. About the research overall: In the patient group, about 85% of the roughly 29 were males with bladder-origin urothelial cancer. Blood analyses occurred 3 weeks (second dose) and 6 weeks post treatment start.

The time point here: pretreatment peripheral blood. Clones were read by immunoSEQ multiplex PCR, and TCRdb kept only the in-frame ones, dropping some. The sample includes around 57,000 clones, roughly 77% of them seen just once. V shed 5 bases and J shed 6 bases, with 14 bases lying between them. CDR3 length: 13 amino acids. Germline-derived CDR1 and CDR2 are SGHNT and YENEEA. The sequencing used PBMCs, collected around atezolizumab (anti-PD-L1) treatment. The chain uses TRBV11-3 and TRBJ2-7; perhaps TRBD1 as D (5 bases). This TCR was sampled from a man between 70 and 80 years old with urothelial cancer. The CDR3 reads CASSRLGAGEQYF. In DNA form, the CDR3 reads TGTGCCAGCAGCCGCCTTGGGGCAGGCGAGCAGTACTTC.